The T cell receptor (beta chain) described here comes from a study of T cell responses to AZD1222 COVID-19 vaccine. The overall study: Second-dose intervals near 4 or 12 weeks were combined. Study conclusions and caveats: Baseline serostatus was positive in only six or seven AZD1222 recipients. In a largely white British group with more females than males, clonal diversity was possibly underestimated. Increased Spike-specific TCR breadth and depth were observed after two AZD1222 doses.

For this clone: The antigen is undetermined.

Germline V CDR1 and CDR2: MNHEY, SMNVEV (reference sequence). V dropped 8 bases and J dropped 0; count of bases not matched to a gene: 5. The CDR3 loop spans 14 amino acids. Sequencing used immunoSEQ multiplex PCR; TCRdb keeps in-frame clones, though not all of them. The data contain 110,000 to 150,000 clones, around nine tenths of them singletons. The gene calls are TRBV27 and TRBJ1-1, with 8 bases identical to TRBD1. Material: peripheral blood, obtained on day 0 of AZD1222 vaccination. This receptor was obtained from an adult in good health. The CDR3 region is CASYRDRLNTEAFF. The DNA of the CDR3 is TGTGCCAGCTACCGGGACAGGTTGAACACTGAAGCTTTCTTT.